This section outlines one T cell receptor (beta chain) sequence together with its context. Its specificity is not known. This sample was included in a study of CD8+CD57+ T cells in acquired aplastic anemia. Study-level information: The sorted CD4+ and CD8+ cells yielded an average around 3 ug of DNA. Notes on the study in general: Patients and controls shared 25 to 35 CD8+ CDR3 sequences, highly expressed in patients. Researchers reported that CD8+ Simpson's diversity was not significantly different in patients versus controls.

CDR3 and TCR beta VDJ profiling relied on a genomic DNA template. From the reads, TCRdb called clonotypes with MiXCR, one entry per CDR3 protein. The table includes about 210,000 distinct CDR3 sequences, 34% detected once. Trimming took 4 bases from V and 7 from J, leaving 10 bases between them. This CDR3 is 12 amino acids long. CDR1 is LNHDA and CDR2 is SQIVND in the germline V gene (reference sequence). Sequenced input: sorted CD4+, CD8+, or CD8+CD57+ T cells (not recorded which) from PBMCs. The source of this sequence is a human donor in good health, serving as a control. V usage is TRBV19 and J usage is TRBJ1-1, with D uncertain. CDR3 nucleotide sequence: TGTGCCAGTAGTACGGGCCACGATGAAGCTTTCTTT. Amino acids: CASSTGHDEAFF.